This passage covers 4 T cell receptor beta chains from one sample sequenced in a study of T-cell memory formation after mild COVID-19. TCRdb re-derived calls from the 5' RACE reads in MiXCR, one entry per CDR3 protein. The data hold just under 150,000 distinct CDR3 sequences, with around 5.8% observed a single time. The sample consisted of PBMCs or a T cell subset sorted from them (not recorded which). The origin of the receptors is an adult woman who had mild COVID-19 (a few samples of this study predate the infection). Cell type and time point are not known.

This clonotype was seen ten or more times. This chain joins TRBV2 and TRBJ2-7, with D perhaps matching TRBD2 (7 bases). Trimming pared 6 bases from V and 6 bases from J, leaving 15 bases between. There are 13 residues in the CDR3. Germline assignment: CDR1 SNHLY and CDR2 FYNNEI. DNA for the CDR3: TGTGCCAGCAGGGGGGGGCCACTGGGCGAGCAGTACTTC. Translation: CASRGGPLGEQYF.

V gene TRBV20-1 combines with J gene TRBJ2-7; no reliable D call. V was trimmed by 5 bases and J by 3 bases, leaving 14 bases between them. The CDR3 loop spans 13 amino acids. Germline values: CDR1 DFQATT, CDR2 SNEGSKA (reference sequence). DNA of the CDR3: TGCAGTGCTCTGACTCAACCCCTCTACGAGCAGTACTTC. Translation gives CSALTQPLYEQYF.

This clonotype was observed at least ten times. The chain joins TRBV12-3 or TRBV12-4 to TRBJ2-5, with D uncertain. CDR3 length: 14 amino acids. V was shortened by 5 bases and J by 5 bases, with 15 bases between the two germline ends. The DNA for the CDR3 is TGTGCCAGCAGTCCGACACTTTCCTGGGAGACCCAGTACTTC. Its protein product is CASSPTLSWETQYF.

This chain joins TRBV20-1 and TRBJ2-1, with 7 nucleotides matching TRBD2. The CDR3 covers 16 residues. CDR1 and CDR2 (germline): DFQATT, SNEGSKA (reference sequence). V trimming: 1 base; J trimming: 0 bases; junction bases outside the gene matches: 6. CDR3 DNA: TGCAGTGCTAGAGCCCCAGCGGGAAGCTCCTACAATGAGCAGTTCTTC. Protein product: CSARAPAGSSYNEQFF.